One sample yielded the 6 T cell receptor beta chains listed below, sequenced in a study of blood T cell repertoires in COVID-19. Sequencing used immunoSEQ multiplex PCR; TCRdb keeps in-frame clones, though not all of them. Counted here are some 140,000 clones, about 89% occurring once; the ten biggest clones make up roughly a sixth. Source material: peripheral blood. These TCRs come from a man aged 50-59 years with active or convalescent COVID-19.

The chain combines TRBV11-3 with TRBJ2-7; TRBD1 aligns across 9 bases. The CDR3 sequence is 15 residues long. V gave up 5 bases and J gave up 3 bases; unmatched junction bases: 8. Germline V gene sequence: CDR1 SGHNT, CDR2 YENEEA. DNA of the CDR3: TGTGCCAGCAGCCCAAGACAGGGGGGACTCTACGAGCAGTACTTC. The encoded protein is CASSPRQGGLYEQYF.

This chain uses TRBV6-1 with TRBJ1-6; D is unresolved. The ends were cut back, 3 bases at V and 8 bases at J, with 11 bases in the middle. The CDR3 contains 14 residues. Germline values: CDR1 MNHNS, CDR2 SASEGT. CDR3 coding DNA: TGTGCCAGCAGTGACAGCGGCGAGCATTCACCCCTCCACTTT. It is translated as CASSDSGEHSPLHF.

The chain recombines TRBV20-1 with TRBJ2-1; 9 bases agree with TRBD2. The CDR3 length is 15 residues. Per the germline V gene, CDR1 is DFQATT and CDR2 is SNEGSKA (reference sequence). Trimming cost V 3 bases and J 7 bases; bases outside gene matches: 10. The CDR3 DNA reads TGCAGTGCTAGTACGTCGAGCGGGGGGTTAAATGAGCAGTTCTTC. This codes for CSASTSSGGLNEQFF.

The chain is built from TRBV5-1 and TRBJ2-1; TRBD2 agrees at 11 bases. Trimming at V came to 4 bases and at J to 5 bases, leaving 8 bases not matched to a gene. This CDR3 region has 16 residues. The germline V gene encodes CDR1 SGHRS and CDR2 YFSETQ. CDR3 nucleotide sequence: TGCGCCAGCAGCAAAACTAGCGGGGGTTGGAACAATGAGCAGTTCTTC. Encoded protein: CASSKTSGGWNNEQFF.

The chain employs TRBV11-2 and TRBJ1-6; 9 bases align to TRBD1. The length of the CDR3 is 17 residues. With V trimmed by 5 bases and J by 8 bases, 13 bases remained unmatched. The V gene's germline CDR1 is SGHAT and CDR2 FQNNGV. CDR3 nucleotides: TGTGCCAGCAGCCTCAGACTCGAGACAGGGGGGTATTCACCCCTCCACTTT. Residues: CASSLRLETGGYSPLHF.

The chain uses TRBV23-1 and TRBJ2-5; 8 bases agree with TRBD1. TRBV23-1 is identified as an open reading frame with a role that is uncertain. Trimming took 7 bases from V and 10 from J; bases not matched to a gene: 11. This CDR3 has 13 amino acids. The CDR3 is CASTSPDRDDQYF. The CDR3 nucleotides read TGCGCCAGCACCTCCCCGGACAGGGATGACCAGTACTTC.